This entry lists 26 T cell receptor beta chains sequenced from one sample in a study of T-cell memory formation after mild COVID-19. One entry per CDR3 protein, called by TCRdb with MiXCR from the 5' RACE reads. The repertoire consists of approximately 440,000 distinct CDR3 sequences, with around 20% occurring once and the leading ten covering about 8.1%. The sequencing sample was made of PBMCs or a T cell subset sorted from them (not recorded which). These receptors were taken from an adult woman who had mild COVID-19 (a few samples of this study predate the infection). Cell type and time point are not known.

This clonotype was recorded many times. This sequence joins TRBV10-2 and TRBJ2-1; 10 nucleotides align to TRBD2. The CDR3 covers 14 residues. Trimming at V came to 8 bases and at J to 5 bases, leaving 6 bases not matched to a gene. Germline lookup yields CDR1 WSHSY and CDR2 SAAADI. CDR3 amino acids: CASGTSGANNEQFF. DNA for the CDR3: TGCGCCAGCGGAACTAGCGGGGCCAACAATGAGCAGTTCTTC.

V usage is TRBV7-2 and J usage is TRBJ1-1, with TRBD1 identical over 7 bases. The CDR3 covers 14 residues. In germline, CDR1 is SGHTA, CDR2 FQGNSA. The V segment lost 5 bases and the J segment 4 bases; nucleotides outside the gene matches: 7. CDR3 sequence reads: CASSKGGQSTEAFF. As DNA, the CDR3 is TGTGCCAGCAGCAAAGGGGGACAGAGCACTGAAGCTTTCTTT.

The chain carries TRBV30 and TRBJ2-4; D uncertain. The CDR3 is 16 amino acids. CDR1 and CDR2 from the germline V gene are GTSNPN and SVGIG (reference sequence). V lost 0 bases and J lost 1, with 13 bases in between. CDR3 sequence reads: CAWSVQSFGAKNIQYF. CDR3 DNA: TGTGCCTGGAGTGTTCAAAGCTTTGGGGCCAAAAACATTCAGTACTTC. The full variable domain, with the rest looked up from reference TRBV30 and TRBJ2-4, is SQTIHQWPATLVQPVGSPLSLECTVEGTSNPNLYWYRQAAGRGLQLLFYSVGIGQISSEVPQNLSASRPQDRQFILSSKKLLLSDSGFYLCAWSVQSFGAKNIQYFGAGTRLSVL.

There are many counts of this clonotype. The rearrangement uses TRBV20-1 and TRBJ1-2, with 9 bases aligning to TRBD1. In germline, CDR1 is DFQATT, CDR2 SNEGSKA (reference sequence). The CDR3 spans 15 residues. Germline trimming cut 6 bases from V and 7 bases from J; bases unmatched to any gene: 15. CDR3 coding DNA: TGCAGTGCCACTCCTGGCCGGGACAGGGTTTTTGGCTACACCTTC. Amino acid sequence: CSATPGRDRVFGYTF.

This clonotype appeared a few times. This chain's CDR3 is CASSLGGRVEQFF. The DNA for the CDR3 is TGCGCCAGCAGCTTGGGAGGGAGGGTGGAGCAGTTCTTC. V usage is TRBV5-1 and J usage is TRBJ2-1; 7 positions match TRBD2. CDR3 length equals 13 residues. Per the germline V gene, CDR1 is SGHRS and CDR2 is YFSETQ. J was trimmed by 10 bases and V by 0 bases; bases with no gene match: 4.

This clonotype was observed a few times. The rearrangement uses TRBV29-1 and TRBJ1-1; tentatively, D is TRBD1 (6 bases). The CDR3 runs 13 residues. V dropped 6 bases and J dropped 1 base, with 12 bases sitting between them. CDR1 is SQVTM and CDR2 is ANQGSEA in the germline V gene. CDR3 residues: CSVEGGRNTEAFF. As DNA, the CDR3 is TGCAGCGTCGAGGGGGGCAGGAACACTGAAGCTTTCTTT. Complete variable domain (other parts from reference TRBV29-1 and TRBJ1-1): SAVISQKPSRDICQRGTSLTIQCQVDSQVTMMFWYRQQPGQSLTLIATANQGSEATYESGFVIDKFPISRPNLTFSTLTVSNMSPEDSSIYLCSVEGGRNTEAFFGQGTRLTVV.

The genes are TRBV7-9 and TRBJ1-1, with TRBD1 matching 7 bases. Germline V gene lookup returns CDR1 SEHNR and CDR2 FQNEAQ (reference sequence). Trimming removed 0 bases from V and 8 bases from J; junction bases left unmatched: 3. The CDR3 has 13 residues. The CDR3 loop is CASSLAGGREAFF. The CDR3 bases are TGTGCCAGCAGCTTAGCAGGGGGCCGGGAAGCTTTCTTT.

This clonotype was detected a few times. The CDR3 DNA reads TGCAGCGTCGACACAGACAGGGACCCCTACGAGCAGTACTTC. Protein product: CSVDTDRDPYEQYF. V is TRBV29-1 and J is TRBJ2-7, with 7 bases matching TRBD1. Germline V gene data show CDR1 as SQVTM and CDR2 as ANQGSEA. This CDR3 region has 14 residues. J gave up 2 bases and V 6 bases, and 10 bases lay outside the gene matches.

This clonotype appeared a few times. The gene calls are TRBV5-1 and TRBJ2-6; tentative D call: TRBD2 (6 bases). Germline lookup yields CDR1 SGHRS and CDR2 YFSETQ. CDR3 length: 16 residues. Trimming pared 3 bases from V and 1 base from J, leaving 11 bases between. CDR3 region: CASSSLEGSGANVLTF. DNA of the CDR3: TGCGCCAGCAGCTCTTTGGAGGGGTCTGGGGCCAACGTCCTGACTTTC.

V is TRBV7-2 and J is TRBJ2-1; 11 bases line up with TRBD2. J lost 15 bases, V lost 5 bases, and 15 bases had no gene match. Per germline, CDR1 SGHTA and CDR2 FQGNSA. This CDR3 region has 15 residues. The CDR3 is CASSLGLTSGTPAFF. The DNA of the CDR3 is TGTGCCAGCAGCCTAGGCCTGACTAGCGGGACTCCCGCGTTCTTC. The full variable domain, in which reference TRBV7-2 and TRBJ2-1 provide the parts outside the CDR3, is GAGVSQSPSNKVTEKGKDVELRCDPISGHTALYWYRQSLGQGLEFLIYFQGNSAPDKSGLPSDRFSAERTGGSVSTLTIQRTQQEDSAVYLCASSLGLTSGTPAFFGPGTRLTVL.

This clonotype was seen more than once but under ten times. The V gene is TRBV3-1, the J gene TRBJ2-2; 7 nucleotides align to TRBD2. CDR3 length: 15 amino acids. Trimming removed 1 base from V and 4 bases from J; junction bases left unmatched: 3. Germline CDR1 reads LGHDT; CDR2 reads YNNKEL (reference sequence). The CDR3 here is CASSQGTRFTGELFF. The CDR3 nucleotides read TGTGCCAGCAGCCAAGGGACTAGGTTCACCGGGGAGCTGTTTTTT.

This clonotype was picked up a small number of times. The chain employs TRBV3-1 and TRBJ2-7; D could derive from TRBD1 or TRBD2 (5 bases each). CDR1 and CDR2 (germline): LGHDT, YNNKEL (reference sequence). This CDR3 region has 15 residues. The V and J ends lost 6 bases and 7 bases respectively, with 22 bases between them. The CDR3 DNA is TGTGCCAGCAGGGCAGGGCAGCCCGTCGGAGGAGAGCAGTACTTC. Translated: CASRAGQPVGGEQYF.

CDR3 loop: CASSFFSGSTDTQYF. DNA for the CDR3: TGTGCCAGCAGCTTTTTCTCCGGGTCCACAGATACGCAGTATTTT. The rearrangement links TRBV11-2 to TRBJ2-3; D not certain. The CDR3 totals 15 residues. The germline V gene has CDR1 SGHAT and CDR2 FQNNGV. V was cut by 3 bases and J by 2 bases, with 12 bases left in between.

The J gene is TRBJ2-2, the V gene TRBV4-3; D perhaps matches TRBD2 (5 bases). The ends were cut back, 0 bases at V and 6 bases at J, with 14 bases in the middle. The CDR3 length is 16 residues. The germline V gene encodes CDR1 LGHNA and CDR2 YSLEER. CDR3: CASSQDPGNSAGELFF. The CDR3 DNA is TGCGCCAGCAGCCAAGACCCCGGCAATAGCGCCGGGGAGCTGTTTTTT.

This clonotype has just a few counts. The V and J genes are TRBV7-9 and TRBJ2-7; D is undetermined. Germline V gene data show CDR1 as SEHNR and CDR2 as FQNEAQ (reference sequence). The CDR3 has 14 residues. With 1 base removed from V and 5 bases from J, the gap between germline ends came to 12 bases. The CDR3 loop is CASSLGASGDEQYF. The CDR3 nucleotides read TGTGCCAGCAGCTTAGGGGCGTCAGGAGACGAGCAGTACTTC.

This rearrangement joins TRBV29-1 to TRBJ2-1; 10 bases agree with TRBD2. This CDR3 comprises 16 residues. The V gene end was trimmed by 1 base and the J gene end by 3 bases; junction bases not matched to a gene: 6. Germline loops: CDR1 SQVTM, CDR2 ANQGSEA. The CDR3 nucleotides read TGCAGCGTTGAAGTTCTAGCGGGGGCATACTACAATGAGCAGTTCTTC. The encoded protein is CSVEVLAGAYYNEQFF.

This clonotype occurred a few times. This CDR3 reads CASSRGLAGVEETQYF. The CDR3 nucleotides are TGTGCCAGCAGCCGTGGACTAGCGGGAGTAGAAGAGACCCAGTACTTC. This chain links TRBV12-3 or TRBV12-4 with TRBJ2-5; 13 bases are a match to TRBD2. This CDR3 comprises 16 residues. After removal of 6 bases from V and 3 bases from J, the junction contained 7 bases not matched to a gene.

The rearrangement joins TRBV20-1 to TRBJ1-1; D gene unclear. This CDR3 spans 13 amino acids. CDR1 and CDR2 (germline): DFQATT, SNEGSKA (reference sequence). Trimming stripped 6 bases from V and 3 bases from J, with 14 bases between. The CDR3 region is CSAFPGRDTEAFF. DNA of the CDR3: TGCAGTGCCTTTCCCGGAAGGGACACTGAAGCTTTCTTT.

The rearrangement uses TRBV6-2 or TRBV6-3 and TRBJ2-7; TRBD2 matches 7 bases. Germline V gene data show CDR1 as MNHEY and CDR2 as SVGEGT. V lost 6 bases to trimming and J lost 6 bases; unmatched junction nucleotides: 11. The CDR3 length is 14 residues. The CDR3 spells CASRQLTPGGEQYF. As DNA, the CDR3 is TGTGCCAGCAGACAACTCACCCCGGGGGGCGAGCAGTACTTC.

The chain recombines TRBV12-3 or TRBV12-4 with TRBJ2-1; 14 bases are shared with TRBD2. With V trimmed by 5 bases and J by 9 bases, 3 bases remained unmatched. The CDR3 covers 14 residues. CDR3 sequence (DNA): TGTGCCAGCAGTAGACTAGCGGGAGGGGGTGAGCAGTTCTTC. Translated: CASSRLAGGGEQFF.

This clonotype has ten or more counts. The chain has TRBV12-3 or TRBV12-4 and TRBJ1-1; 8 bases map to TRBD1. J lost 7 bases, V lost 2 bases, and 12 bases had no gene match. This CDR3 region has 16 residues. The CDR3 loop is CASSLSQGGVIFEAFF. The CDR3 coding sequence is TGTGCCAGCAGTTTATCACAGGGGGGTGTGATCTTTGAAGCTTTCTTT.

The chain has TRBV11-3 and TRBJ2-7, with D unresolved. The CDR3 is 13 residues long. Trimming took 0 bases from V and 2 from J, leaving 5 bases between them. Per the germline V gene, CDR1 is SGHNT and CDR2 is YENEEA. CDR3 nucleotides: TGTGCCAGCAGCTTAGACCCACCCTACGAGCAGTACTTC. Protein: CASSLDPPYEQYF.

The chain combines TRBV7-9 with TRBJ2-3, with D hard to call. V was shortened by 4 bases and J by 6 bases, with 5 bases between the two germline ends. In germline, CDR1 is SEHNR, CDR2 FQNEAQ (reference sequence). The CDR3 runs to 11 residues. CDR3 in amino acids: CASSYQDTQYF. CDR3 DNA: TGTGCCAGCAGCTATCAGGATACGCAGTATTTT. The whole variable domain, filled in from reference TRBV7-9 and TRBJ2-3, reads DTGVSQNPRHKITKRGQNVTFRCDPISEHNRLYWYRQTLGQGPEFLTYFQNEAQLEKSRLLSDRFSAERPKGSFSTLEIQRTEQGDSAMYLCASSYQDTQYFGPGTRLTVL.

The V and J genes are TRBV19 and TRBJ2-5, with 9 bases aligning to TRBD1. Germline values: CDR1 LNHDA, CDR2 SQIVND (reference sequence). The V gene end was trimmed by 7 bases and the J gene end by 2 bases; junction bases not matched to a gene: 5. The CDR3 is 14 amino acids. This CDR3 reads CASTNRGLQETQYF. The CDR3 DNA reads TGTGCCAGTACTAACAGGGGGCTTCAAGAGACCCAGTACTTC.

The chain links TRBV7-3 to TRBJ1-1; D gene unclear. This CDR3 has 12 amino acids. Germline CDR1 reads SGHTA; CDR2 reads FQGTGA. Trimming pared 5 bases from V and 3 bases from J, leaving 7 bases between. The CDR3 sequence: CASSPRHTEAFF. In DNA form, the CDR3 reads TGTGCCAGCAGCCCCCGCCACACTGAAGCTTTCTTT.

This clonotype was picked up a small number of times. J is TRBJ1-2 and V is TRBV2; possibly TRBD1 for D (5 bases). The CDR3 spans 13 residues. V was trimmed by 1 base and J by 9 bases, leaving 12 bases between them. Looked up from germline, CDR1 is SNHLY and CDR2 is FYNNEI. The CDR3 bases are TGTGCCAGCAGTGAAGGAGATACAGGACGCTACACCTTC. It codes for CASSEGDTGRYTF.